This TCR beta chain was profiled in a study of blood T cell repertoires in COVID-19. The overall study: COVID-19 samples from acute and convalescent phases originated in the United States, Italy and Spain. T cells, B-cell-depleted T cells, or PBMCs supplied cDNA or gDNA.

CDR1 is DFQATT, CDR2 SNEGSKA, per germline (reference sequence). The CDR3 loop spans 11 amino acids. Trimming pared 6 bases from V and 2 bases from J, leaving 7 bases between. This clone came up a few times. Some clones are missing from TCRdb's copy, which holds only in-frame ones; the method was immunoSEQ multiplex PCR. The repertoire holds over 40,000 clones, with 65% to 90% as singletons. This chain uses TRBV20-1 with TRBJ1-1; D is unclear. The receptor was isolated from a woman of 80 years or more with acute or convalescent COVID-19. The source material was peripheral blood. CDR3 amino acids: CSALYNTEAFF. The CDR3 DNA reads as TGCAGTGCCCTTTATAACACTGAAGCTTTCTTT.